This passage covers 12 T cell receptor beta chains from one sample sequenced in a study of monozygotic twins with inflammatory bowel disease. TCRdb re-called the 5' RACE reads and catalogs CDR3 proteins one per entry, DNA excluded. The repertoire table contains about 210,000 distinct CDR3 sequences. The specimen was blood. These receptors all stem from a human donor with ulcerative colitis or Crohn's disease, or a healthy co-twin of an affected twin (not recorded which).

The CDR3 spells CASNIRQGNNSPLHF. V is TRBV12-3 or TRBV12-4 and J is TRBJ1-6; the TRBD1 assignment by TCRdb is unverifiable without DNA. This CDR3 has 15 amino acids.

The chain employs TRBV18 and TRBJ2-1; the TCRdb call, TRBD2, lacks DNA for checking. The CDR3 runs 16 residues. Germline CDR1 reads KGHSH; CDR2 reads LQKENI. CDR3 protein: CASSPTRAATVSEQFF.

The chain has TRBV7-8 and TRBJ2-7; TCRdb proposes TRBD2, but this gene call is untestable without DNA. The germline gives CDR1 SGHVS, CDR2 FQNEAQ. CDR3 length: 16 residues. This CDR3 is CASSLTGRTPLYEQYF.

This chain links TRBV5-1 with TRBJ2-2; checking the TCRdb D call of TRBD1 is not possible without DNA. CDR3 length equals 14 residues. CDR1 is SGHRS, CDR2 YFSETQ, per germline. The CDR3 here is CASSPGQVPGELFF.

The chain uses TRBV5-6 and TRBJ2-1; TCRdb proposes TRBD2, but this gene call is untestable without DNA. This CDR3 has 17 amino acids. Germline CDR1 SGHDT, CDR2 YYEEEE. CDR3: CASSLAWTSGGHNEQFF.

CDR3 region: CSASPQALDAQYF. The chain couples TRBV20-1 to TRBJ2-4; TCRdb names TRBD1, which stays unverified in the absence of DNA. This CDR3 has 13 residues. Germline loops: CDR1 DFQATT, CDR2 SNEGSKA (reference sequence).

The chain employs TRBV7-2 and TRBJ2-1; the D call from TCRdb, TRBD2, cannot be confirmed without DNA. The CDR3 spans 16 residues. Germline V gene lookup returns CDR1 SGHTA and CDR2 FQGNSA. Here the CDR3 reads CASSPQAGGAWDEQFF. The complete variable domain, with remaining parts taken from reference TRBV7-2 and TRBJ2-1, reads GAGVSQSPSNKVTEKGKDVELRCDPISGHTALYWYRQSLGQGLEFLIYFQGNSAPDKSGLPSDRFSAERTGGSVSTLTIQRTQQEDSAVYLCASSPQAGGAWDEQFFGPGTRLTVL.

The CDR3: CASSVSGTVRETQYF. V usage is TRBV5-1 and J usage is TRBJ2-5; TCRdb's D call of TRBD1 is untestable without DNA. The CDR3 runs to 15 residues. Per germline, CDR1 SGHRS and CDR2 YFSETQ.

The V gene is TRBV5-1, the J gene TRBJ1-1; without DNA, the TCRdb call of TRBD1 cannot be checked. The CDR3 runs to 15 residues. Germline V CDR1 and CDR2: SGHRS, YFSETQ. Here the CDR3 reads CASSLFPQGSSEAFF.

The chain couples TRBV25-1 to TRBJ2-1. The CDR3 loop spans 12 amino acids. The V gene's germline CDR1 is MGHDK and CDR2 SYGVNS. CDR3 in amino acids: CASSQGDNEQFF.

The chain recombines TRBV20-1 with TRBJ2-7; TCRdb picks TRBD1, but there is no DNA to check that call. This CDR3 has 13 amino acids. Germline loops: CDR1 DFQATT, CDR2 SNEGSKA (reference sequence). CDR3 in amino acids: CSARDPGSYEQYF.

The J gene is TRBJ1-2, the V gene TRBV20-1; the D call from TCRdb, TRBD1, cannot be confirmed without DNA. Germline V gene data show CDR1 as DFQATT and CDR2 as SNEGSKA (reference sequence). The CDR3 length is 15 residues. CDR3 protein: CSARDRDSASYGYTF.